This T cell receptor beta chain was captured by sequencing in a study of cytomegalovirus exposure and HLA in healthy donors. The study ran its PCR with 60 Vbeta and 13 Jbeta primers. Sequencing was performed with immunoSEQ multiplex PCR; in TCRdb, only in-frame clones are kept and a portion is missing. The sample has 100,000 to 130,000 clones, roughly 80% seen once. As for this clone: Its specificity is not known.

The V segment lost 6 bases and the J segment 6 bases; nucleotides outside the gene matches: 9. The CDR3 is made up of 15 amino acids. Per the germline V gene, CDR1 is SGHAT and CDR2 is FQNNGV. Study outcomes and limitations: In vitro assays verified that a few CMV-associated chains recognized CMV antigens specifically. The authors excluded some V segments, including TRBV6-2 and TRBV6-3, as indistinguishable. Among the most significant clusters, several appeared linked to common viral pathogens in a later analysis.

The sample comprised PBMCs. V and J are TRBV11-2 and TRBJ1-5, with 9 bases identical to TRBD1. This TCR came from a man aged 25-40 years in good health and CMV-seronegative. Here the CDR3 DNA reads TGTGCCAGCAGTCGGGGGGGGACAGGGTCTCAGCCCCAGCATTTT. Its protein is CASSRGGTGSQPQHF.